Presented here are 25 T cell receptor beta chains from one specimen sequenced in a study of chemoradiotherapy in HPV16-positive cancers. Measured with immunoSEQ multiplex PCR; TCRdb has only the in-frame clones, and not every one. Of around 10,000 clones detected, 84% appear once; the ten largest clones hold approximately 2.9%. The sequencing used blood, collected from a patient who underwent chemoradiotherapy. Source of these receptors: a human donor with HPV-associated anogenital cancer.

The rearrangement links TRBV25-1 to TRBJ1-6; D not certain. The CDR3 has 15 amino acids. Germline CDR1 MGHDK, CDR2 SYGVNS. V was trimmed by 8 bases and J by 0 bases, leaving 11 bases between them. The CDR3, as DNA: TGTGCCAGCCAGACCCTTGGCTCCTATAATTCACCCCTCCACTTT. It encodes CASQTLGSYNSPLHF.

This rearrangement joins TRBV7-8 to TRBJ2-7; 9 nucleotides agree with TRBD1. V shed 5 bases and J 3 bases; nucleotides not matched to a gene: 11. CDR3 length equals 16 residues. Germline V lookup: CDR1 SGHVS, CDR2 FQNEAQ. The CDR3 sequence: CASSLQGTGRGYEQYF. DNA for the CDR3: TGTGCCAGCAGCCTACAAGGGACAGGGAGAGGCTACGAGCAGTACTTC.

The chain links TRBV6-4 to TRBJ1-6; TRBD1 is a possible D gene (6 bases). CDR3 length: 13 amino acids. Germline values: CDR1 MRHNA, CDR2 SNTAGT. V was cut by 0 bases and J by 9 bases, with 6 bases left in between. The CDR3 nucleotides read TGTGCCAGCAGTGACTCGGACAGTTCACCCCTCCACTTT. Its translation: CASSDSDSSPLHF.

This chain links TRBV19 with TRBJ1-1; 9 bases map to TRBD1. In germline, CDR1 is LNHDA, CDR2 SQIVND (reference sequence). The CDR3 totals 17 residues. The V gene end was trimmed by 3 bases and the J gene end by 2 bases; junction bases not matched to a gene: 10. In nucleotides, the CDR3 is TGTGCCAGTAGTATTGGGACAGGGCGGTATGGCAACACTGAAGCTTTCTTT. Protein sequence: CASSIGTGRYGNTEAFF.

The genes are TRBV5-1 and TRBJ1-2; TRBD1 agrees at 8 bases. The CDR3 runs 15 residues. Germline V gene data show CDR1 as SGHRS and CDR2 as YFSETQ. Trimming cost V 2 bases and J 2 bases; bases outside gene matches: 5. DNA for the CDR3: TGCGCCAGCAGCTTAGGACCAGGGGGCAACTATGGCTACACCTTC. Protein: CASSLGPGGNYGYTF. Looking up the rest from reference TRBV5-1 and TRBJ1-2 gives the full variable domain: KAGVTQTPRYLIKTRGQQVTLSCSPISGHRSVSWYQQTPGQGLQFLFEYFSETQRNKGNFPGRFSGRQFSNSRSEMNVSTLELGDSALYLCASSLGPGGNYGYTFGSGTRLTVV.

The CDR3 DNA reads as TGTGCCAGCAGTGATATAATCGGACAGGCTAGCACAGATACGCAGTATTTT. This encodes CASSDIIGQASTDTQYF. The V and J genes are TRBV28 and TRBJ2-3; 7 bases match TRBD1. The CDR3 is 17 residues long. Germline CDR1 MDHEN, CDR2 SYDVKM. The junction had 11 bases not matched to a gene; V was cut back by 5 bases and J by 0 bases.

The chain has TRBV6-5 and TRBJ2-3, with D possibly TRBD2 on 6 matching bases. Germline lookup yields CDR1 MNHEY and CDR2 SVGAGI. Trimming removed 6 bases from V and 6 bases from J, with 16 bases in between. The CDR3 contains 14 residues. The chain's CDR3 is CASSRYHRGDTQYF. In nucleotides, the CDR3 is TGTGCCAGCAGCCGGTACCACCGGGGGGATACGCAGTATTTT.

V usage is TRBV5-1 and J usage is TRBJ1-4; 8 bases agree with TRBD1. With 2 bases clipped from V and 5 bases from J, the junction kept 2 bases outside the gene matches. The CDR3 has 14 amino acids. Per the germline V gene, CDR1 is SGHRS and CDR2 is YFSETQ. The CDR3 DNA reads as TGCGCCAGCAGCTTTTGGACAGGGAATGAAAAACTGTTTTTT. Encoded protein: CASSFWTGNEKLFF.

The V gene is TRBV9, the J gene TRBJ2-7; possibly TRBD1 or TRBD2 for D (5 bases each). The V and J ends lost 4 bases and 5 bases respectively, with 16 bases between them. Germline V gene sequence: CDR1 SGDLS, CDR2 YYNGEE. The CDR3 runs 14 residues. The CDR3 is CASSPGGGAHEQYF. Written as DNA, the CDR3 is TGTGCCAGCAGCCCGGGTGGGGGAGCCCACGAGCAGTACTTC.

The chain uses TRBV6-5 and TRBJ2-1; 7 positions agree with TRBD2. The CDR3 loop spans 16 amino acids. V was clipped by 4 bases and J by 6 bases; unmatched bases: 12. Germline V lookup: CDR1 MNHEY, CDR2 SVGAGI. For the CDR3, the DNA is TGTGCCAGCAGTTCCCACCCCGGGACTACCTCCAATGAGCAGTTCTTC. Translated, it gives CASSSHPGTTSNEQFF.

This chain uses TRBV19 with TRBJ1-5; no reliable D call. There are 14 residues in the CDR3. The germline gives CDR1 LNHDA, CDR2 SQIVND (reference sequence). Trimming left V 4 bases short and J 3 bases short, with 10 bases between. CDR3 loop: CASSTTGDNQPQHF. The CDR3 DNA follows: TGTGCCAGTAGTACTACTGGGGACAATCAGCCCCAGCATTTT.

The chain is built from TRBV25-1 and TRBJ1-4; no clear D. V was shortened by 2 bases and J by 8 bases, with 12 bases between the two germline ends. Germline CDR1 MGHDK, CDR2 SYGVNS. This CDR3 has 14 amino acids. The CDR3 DNA is TGTGCCAGCAGTGAAAATAGGGTCGGGGAAAAACTGTTTTTT. Protein product: CASSENRVGEKLFF.

This clone was seen a single time. This sequence joins TRBV5-8 and TRBJ2-5, with 8 bases matching TRBD2. Per the germline V gene, CDR1 is SGHTS and CDR2 is YDEGEE. With 6 bases clipped from V and 0 bases from J, the junction kept 13 bases outside the gene matches. The CDR3 totals 17 residues. The CDR3: CASTSRASGGYQETQYF. The DNA of the CDR3 is TGTGCCAGCACCTCAAGGGCGAGCGGGGGATACCAAGAGACCCAGTACTTC.

DNA of the CDR3: TGTGCCAGCAGCTTAATGGCAGAGGTGAGCGTCGGCGCTTTCTTT. It codes for CASSLMAEVSVGAFF. V gene TRBV7-8 combines with J gene TRBJ1-1; no reliable D call. From germline, CDR1 is SGHVS and CDR2 FQNEAQ. CDR3 length: 15 amino acids. V lost 2 bases to trimming and J lost 11 bases, with 21 bases between them.

This rearrangement joins TRBV6-6 to TRBJ1-6; the D gene is possibly TRBD1 (6 bases). V shed 9 bases and J shed 6 bases, with 21 bases lying between them. This CDR3 region has 16 residues. From germline, CDR1 is MNHNY and CDR2 SVGAGI (reference sequence). CDR3 loop: CASHRGGSLGNSPLHF. The CDR3 bases are TGTGCCAGTCACCGAGGGGGAAGTCTTGGTAATTCACCCCTCCACTTT.

This clone has only one observation. The chain combines TRBV5-5 with TRBJ2-1, with a possible D match to TRBD2 (5 bases). The germline V and J ends were trimmed by 4 bases and 8 bases, with 22 bases remaining between them. The CDR3 totals 16 residues. The germline CDR1 and CDR2 sequences are SGHKS and YYEKEE (reference sequence). Written as DNA, the CDR3 is TGTGCCAGCAGCGCAGGTAGCTTATTACGGGGAGATGAGCAGTTCTTC. It codes for CASSAGSLLRGDEQFF.

The chain combines TRBV15 with TRBJ2-5, with 10 bases lining up with TRBD2. The CDR3 sequence is 14 residues long. The germline V gene encodes CDR1 LNHNV and CDR2 YYDKDF (reference sequence). Trimming at V came to 0 bases and at J to 6 bases, leaving 1 base not matched to a gene. CDR3: CATSRELAGQTQYF. DNA for the CDR3: TGTGCCACCAGCAGAGAACTAGCGGGACAGACCCAGTACTTC.

This clone appeared a few times. The V call is TRBV5-1, the J call TRBJ1-3, with 7 positions matching TRBD1. The V segment lost 3 bases and the J segment 0 bases; nucleotides outside the gene matches: 3. The CDR3 consists of 15 residues. Germline V gives CDR1 SGHRS, CDR2 YFSETQ. The CDR3 DNA reads as TGCGCCAGCAGCTGGGACAGAAGCTCTGGAAACACCATATATTTT. This translates into CASSWDRSSGNTIYF.

The V gene is TRBV6-6, the J gene TRBJ2-5; D call uncertain. Deletions cut 6 bases from V and 0 bases from J, with 11 bases between. Germline assignment: CDR1 MNHNY and CDR2 SVGAGI (reference sequence). The CDR3 is made up of 14 amino acids. CDR3 in amino acids: CASSRSVNQETQYF. The DNA of the CDR3 is TGTGCCAGCAGCCGTAGTGTCAACCAAGAGACCCAGTACTTC.

V usage is TRBV11-2 and J usage is TRBJ1-6; D unclear. The CDR3 runs to 16 residues. Germline loops: CDR1 SGHAT, CDR2 FQNNGV. Trimming cost V 1 base and J 7 bases, with 14 bases left between them. CDR3 sequence (DNA): TGTGCCAGCAGCTTAGTCGCGGGGATCCTCAATTCACCCCTCCACTTT. Protein product: CASSLVAGILNSPLHF. The full variable domain, with the rest looked up from reference TRBV11-2 and TRBJ1-6, is EAGVAQSPRYKIIEKRQSVAFWCNPISGHATLYWYQQILGQGPKLLIQFQNNGVVDDSQLPKDRFSAERLKGVDSTLKIQPAKLEDSAVYLCASSLVAGILNSPLHFGNGTRLTVT.

The chain combines TRBV18 with TRBJ2-2; 13 bases map to TRBD2. The CDR3 spans 16 residues. After removal of 1 base from V and 4 bases from J, the junction contained 0 bases not matched to a gene. Germline CDR1 reads KGHSH; CDR2 reads LQKENI. The DNA of the CDR3 is TGTGCCAGCTCACCACGGACTAGCGGGGGCACCGGGGAGCTGTTTTTT. This encodes CASSPRTSGGTGELFF.

This clone has a single count. The chain carries TRBV2 and TRBJ1-1; D gene ambiguous. Trimming cost V 4 bases and J 3 bases, with 6 bases left between them. Germline V gene lookup returns CDR1 SNHLY and CDR2 FYNNEI. This CDR3 is built from 12 residues. This CDR3 is CASSGGYTEAFF. CDR3 bases: TGTGCCAGCAGTGGGGGATACACTGAAGCTTTCTTT.

V usage is TRBV6-4 and J usage is TRBJ2-3; 9 nucleotides match TRBD2. The junction had 6 bases not matched to a gene; V was cut back by 3 bases and J by 5 bases. The CDR3 has 15 amino acids. Germline V CDR1 and CDR2: MRHNA, SNTAGT. The CDR3 region is CASSEGGGAGDTQYF. The CDR3 nucleotides read TGTGCCAGCAGTGAAGGCGGGGGGGCAGGAGATACGCAGTATTTT.

The V call is TRBV5-1, the J call TRBJ2-7, with TRBD2 matching 11 bases. V gave up 1 base and J gave up 6 bases; unmatched junction bases: 12. Germline CDR1 is SGHRS and CDR2 is YFSETQ. The CDR3 consists of 17 residues. The CDR3: CASSLMASGGPGGEQYF. For the CDR3, the DNA is TGCGCCAGCAGCTTGATGGCTAGCGGGGGGCCGGGCGGCGAGCAGTACTTC.

The chain is built from TRBV19 and TRBJ1-4; 9 nucleotides align to TRBD1. Losses at the gene ends were 5 bases for V and 8 bases for J; bases not matched to a gene: 6. CDR3 length equals 14 residues. Germline V gene lookup returns CDR1 LNHDA and CDR2 SQIVND (reference sequence). The CDR3 here is CASSATGTGEKLFF. In nucleotides, the CDR3 is TGTGCCAGTAGTGCAACCGGGACAGGGGAAAAACTGTTTTTT.